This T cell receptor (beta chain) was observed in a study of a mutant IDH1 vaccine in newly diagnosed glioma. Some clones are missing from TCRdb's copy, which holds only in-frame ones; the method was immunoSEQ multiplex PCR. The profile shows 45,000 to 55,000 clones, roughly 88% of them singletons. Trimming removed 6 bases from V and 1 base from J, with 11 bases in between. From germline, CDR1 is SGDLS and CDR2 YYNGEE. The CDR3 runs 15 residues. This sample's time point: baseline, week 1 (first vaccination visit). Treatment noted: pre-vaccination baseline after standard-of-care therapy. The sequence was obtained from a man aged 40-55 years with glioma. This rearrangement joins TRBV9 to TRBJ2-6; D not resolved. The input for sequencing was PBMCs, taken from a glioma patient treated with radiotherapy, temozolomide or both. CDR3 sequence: CASNLKGSGANVLTF. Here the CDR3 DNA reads TGTGCCAGCAACCTCAAAGGGTCTGGGGCCAACGTCCTGACTTTC.